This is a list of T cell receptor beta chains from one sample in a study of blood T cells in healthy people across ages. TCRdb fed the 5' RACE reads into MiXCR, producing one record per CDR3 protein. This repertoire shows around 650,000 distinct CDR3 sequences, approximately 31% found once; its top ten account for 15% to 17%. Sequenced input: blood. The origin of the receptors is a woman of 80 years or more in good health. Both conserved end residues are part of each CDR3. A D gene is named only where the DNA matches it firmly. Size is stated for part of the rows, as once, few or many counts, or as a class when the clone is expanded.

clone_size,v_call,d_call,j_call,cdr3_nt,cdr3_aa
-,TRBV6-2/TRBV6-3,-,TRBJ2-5,TGTGCCATCAGTGAGTCCGCGACGGGGGCCCAGTACTTC,CAISESATGAQYF
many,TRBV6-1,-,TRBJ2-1,TGTGCCAGCAGTGATGTGGCTAGTGATGAGCAGTTCTTC,CASSDVASDEQFF
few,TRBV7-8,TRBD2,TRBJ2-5,TGTGCCAGCAGTGGATTCGGGGGGGGGAACCAAGAGACCCAGTACTTC,CASSGFGGGNQETQYF
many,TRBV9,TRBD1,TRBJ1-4,TGTGCCAGCAGCGCCCGGCCACAGGGGGCTGATGAAAAACTGTTTTTT,CASSARPQGADEKLFF
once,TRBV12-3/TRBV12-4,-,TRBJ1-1,TGTGCCAGCACCTTAGCCTTATCCACTGAAGCTTTCTTT,CASTLALSTEAFF
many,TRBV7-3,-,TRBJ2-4,TGTGCCAGCAGCTTTGGGAACAGGGAAAACATTCAGTACTTC,CASSFGNRENIQYF
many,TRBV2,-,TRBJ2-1,TGTGCCAGCAGTTTCTCTGAGAATGAGCAGTTCTTC,CASSFSENEQFF
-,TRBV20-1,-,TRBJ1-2,TGCAGTGCTTCCAAATATGGCTACACCTTC,CSASKYGYTF
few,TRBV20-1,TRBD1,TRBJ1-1,TGCAGTGCAAGGACAGGGCTGGGCACTGAAGCTTTCTTT,CSARTGLGTEAFF
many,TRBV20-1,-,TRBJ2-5,TGCAGTGCTAGTCTTGCCAACCAAGAGACCCAGTACTTC,CSASLANQETQYF
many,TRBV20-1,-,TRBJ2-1,TGCAGTGCTAGAGTGTCGGGTCCCGCGGACTACAATGAGCAGTTCTTC,CSARVSGPADYNEQFF
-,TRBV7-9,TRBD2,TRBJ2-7,TGTGCCAGCAGCTTAGTTGCAGCGGGAGGGCCCTACGAGCAGTACTTC,CASSLVAAGGPYEQYF
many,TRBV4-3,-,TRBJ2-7,TGCGCCAGCAGCCAAGGGGTAGGACTGTCCTACGAGCAGTACTTC,CASSQGVGLSYEQYF